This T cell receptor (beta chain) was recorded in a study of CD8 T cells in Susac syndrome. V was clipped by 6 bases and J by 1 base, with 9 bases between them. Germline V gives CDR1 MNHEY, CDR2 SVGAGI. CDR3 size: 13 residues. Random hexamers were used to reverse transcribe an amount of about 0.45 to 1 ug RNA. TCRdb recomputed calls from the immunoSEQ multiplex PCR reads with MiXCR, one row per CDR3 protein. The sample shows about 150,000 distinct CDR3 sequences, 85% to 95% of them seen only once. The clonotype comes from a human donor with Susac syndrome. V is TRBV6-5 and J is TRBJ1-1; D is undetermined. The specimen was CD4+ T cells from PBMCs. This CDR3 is CASSDAGNTEAFF. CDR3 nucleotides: TGTGCCAGCAGCGACGCCGGGAACACTGAAGCTTTCTTT.